Shown below are 27 T cell receptor beta chains from a single sample sequenced in a study of naive and memory T cell subsets. Amplification of ligated cDNA took four PCR rounds with SP2 and nested alpha and beta constant primers. TCRdb re-analysed the 5' RACE reads in MiXCR, keeping a single row per CDR3 protein. Among 55,000 to 70,000 distinct CDR3 sequences, around 7.3% were seen once, and the ten largest hold roughly 8.9%. An oligonucleotide containing a UMI was ligated to the 3' end of TCR cDNA. The receptor source for this set is a female donor in good health.

Concerning this clonotype itself: One end of the junction varies from germline; a read error may be responsible. V is TRBV3-1 and J is TRBJ2-7, with TRBD2 as a possible D gene (5 bases). The germline gives CDR1 LGHDT, CDR2 YNNKEL (reference sequence). CDR3 length: 15 amino acids. The CDR3 DNA reads TGTGCCAGCACCCAAGGCCCCGGGAACCCCTACGAGCAGTACTTC. It yields the protein CASTQGPGNPYEQYF.

This clonotype has ten or more counts. This chain joins TRBV7-8 and TRBJ1-2; D possibly corresponds to TRBD1 (6 bases). Germline V gene data show CDR1 as SGHVS and CDR2 as FQNEAQ. This CDR3 contains 16 residues. V lost 1 base, J lost 2 bases, and 14 bases lay in between. The CDR3 loop is CASSLGGGVPNYGYTF. In DNA form, the CDR3 reads TGTGCCAGCAGCTTAGGAGGGGGGGTTCCCAACTATGGCTACACCTTC. Full variable domain (missing parts from reference TRBV7-8 and TRBJ1-2): GAGVSQSPRYKVAKRGQDVALRCDPISGHVSLFWYQQALGQGPEFLTYFQNEAQLDKSGLPSDRFFAERPEGSVSTLKIQRTQQEDSAVYLCASSLGGGVPNYGYTFGSGTRLTVV.

This sequence joins TRBV7-3 and TRBJ1-1, with D unclear. Germline-derived CDR1 and CDR2 are SGHTA and FQGTGA. The germline V and J ends were trimmed by 4 bases and 4 bases, with 13 bases remaining between them. The CDR3 is 14 residues long. CDR3 residues: CASSSRPASTEAFF. The CDR3 nucleotides read TGTGCCAGCAGCTCAAGACCAGCGTCCACTGAAGCTTTCTTT.

There are many counts of this clonotype. The chain couples TRBV29-1 to TRBJ1-1; no firm D call. V lost 5 bases and J 0 bases, leaving 13 bases between the germline ends. The CDR3 covers 14 residues. CDR1 and CDR2 from the germline V gene are SQVTM and ANQGSEA. The CDR3 DNA follows: TGCAGCGTTATTCAACAGTTCATGAACACTGAAGCTTTCTTT. It translates to CSVIQQFMNTEAFF.

This clonotype was seen many times. CDR3: CASSYDPRKTEAFF. DNA of the CDR3: TGTGCCAGCAGTTACGACCCGAGAAAAACTGAAGCTTTCTTT. The chain employs TRBV6-6 and TRBJ1-1; D gene unclear. Trimming shortened V by 2 bases and J by 5 bases, and 12 bases separated the two germline ends. Per germline, CDR1 MNHNY and CDR2 SVGAGI (reference sequence). The CDR3 totals 14 residues.

This clonotype was detected once. The V and J genes are TRBV6-2 or TRBV6-3 and TRBJ2-7; 7 nucleotides agree with TRBD1. Unmatched junction bases numbered 1, after V lost 0 bases and J lost 2 bases. There are 14 residues in the CDR3. Germline V gene sequence: CDR1 MNHEY, CDR2 SVGEGT. CDR3 nucleotide sequence: TGTGCCAGCAGTTACTCGACAGGGACCTACGAGCAGTACTTC. Translation: CASSYSTGTYEQYF.

There are many counts of this clonotype. The chain combines TRBV18 with TRBJ1-5; D not resolved. Trimming shortened V by 6 bases and J by 2 bases, and 11 bases separated the two germline ends. This CDR3 has 14 residues. In germline, CDR1 is KGHSH, CDR2 LQKENI. DNA for the CDR3: TGTGCCAGCTCGGAAAGCTCTGGCAATCAGCCCCAGCATTTT. Translated: CASSESSGNQPQHF.

This chain links TRBV7-9 with TRBJ1-1, with 8 bases matching TRBD1. Germline CDR1 SEHNR, CDR2 FQNEAQ (reference sequence). J lost 4 bases, V lost 5 bases, and 12 bases had no gene match. The length of the CDR3 is 16 residues. The CDR3 DNA is TGTGCCAGCAGCCTCCAGGGGGCGTTGGGGGGCACTGAAGCTTTCTTT. It is translated as CASSLQGALGGTEAFF.

This clonotype occurred a few times. The V and J genes are TRBV3-1 and TRBJ2-4; D not certain. Germline V CDR1 and CDR2: LGHDT, YNNKEL (reference sequence). V lost 0 bases and J lost 8, with 11 bases in between. This CDR3 has 14 residues. CDR3 bases: TGTGCCAGCAGCCAAGAGGTTGCAGAGGACATTCAGTACTTC. Its translation: CASSQEVAEDIQYF.

This clonotype was observed a single time. A much bigger clone sits one base away, suggesting this may be a read error. Since no conserved phenylalanine or tryptophan closes the CDR3, a read error is the likely cause. This chain joins TRBV20-1 and TRBJ2-5; 7 positions match TRBD2. Germline trimming cut 7 bases from V and 2 bases from J; bases unmatched to any gene: 16. Germline values: CDR1 DFQATT, CDR2 SNEGSKA (reference sequence). There are 16 residues in the CDR3. CDR3 in amino acids: CSVKTASSGLQETQYL. In nucleotides, the CDR3 is TGCAGTGTTAAGACAGCGTCTAGCGGACTTCAAGAGACCCAGTACTTG.

The table lists this clonotype with a few counts. V and J are TRBV4-3 and TRBJ2-3, with TRBD2 identical over 9 bases. CDR1 and CDR2 (germline): LGHNA, YSLEER. CDR3 length: 18 residues. V shed 0 bases, J shed 2 bases, and the junction held 9 bases outside the gene matches. The CDR3 DNA reads TGCGCCAGCAGCCAAGAATTCAGCGGGGGGCTTCACACAGATACGCAGTATTTT. Translation gives CASSQEFSGGLHTDTQYF.

This clonotype was counted between two and nine times. CDR3 DNA sequence: TGTGCCAGCAGTAAACGGGTTGGAGGGGTTAACTATGGCTACACCTTC. It encodes CASSKRVGGVNYGYTF. V gene TRBV6-5 combines with J gene TRBJ1-2, with D perhaps TRBD1 (5 bases). There are 16 residues in the CDR3. Germline CDR1 reads MNHEY; CDR2 reads SVGAGI. Trimming pared 5 bases from V and 1 base from J, leaving 17 bases between.

The V call is TRBV7-2, the J call TRBJ2-7; TRBD1 aligns across 9 bases. Germline trimming cut 2 bases from V and 3 bases from J; bases unmatched to any gene: 8. Per the germline V gene, CDR1 is SGHTA and CDR2 is FQGNSA. The CDR3 is 16 amino acids. The CDR3 DNA is TGTGCCAGCAGCTTACGGTCCGGGACAGGGATCTACGAGCAGTACTTC. It yields the protein CASSLRSGTGIYEQYF.

This clonotype was recorded many times. V gene TRBV3-1 combines with J gene TRBJ2-2; D may be TRBD2 (6 bases). Deletions cut 4 bases from V and 6 bases from J, with 12 bases between. The CDR3 extends over 14 amino acids. CDR1 and CDR2 (germline): LGHDT, YNNKEL (reference sequence). The CDR3 spells CASSRTNMAGELFF. The CDR3 region has the DNA TGTGCCAGCAGCCGGACTAATATGGCCGGGGAGCTGTTTTTT.

This clonotype came up a few times. CDR3 nucleotides: TGTGCCAGCTCACCACCGGAGATCTTCGACAGGCGCTATGGCTACACCTTC. Translation gives CASSPPEIFDRRYGYTF. The chain couples TRBV18 to TRBJ1-2, with D perhaps TRBD1 (6 bases). Per germline, CDR1 KGHSH and CDR2 LQKENI. V dropped 0 bases and J dropped 4 bases, with 18 bases sitting between them. This CDR3 is built from 17 residues.

This clonotype was seen many times. The chain recombines TRBV19 with TRBJ1-5; D call uncertain. CDR1 and CDR2 from the germline V gene are LNHDA and SQIVND (reference sequence). The CDR3 loop spans 14 amino acids. Trimming took 3 bases from V and 0 from J, leaving 6 bases between them. The CDR3 reads CASSILRSNQPQHF. The DNA of the CDR3 is TGTGCCAGTAGTATCTTGCGTAGCAATCAGCCCCAGCATTTT.

This clonotype was seen many times. The chain links TRBV12-3 or TRBV12-4 to TRBJ1-3, with D possibly being TRBD1 (5 bases). Trimming removed 3 bases from V and 3 bases from J, with 12 bases in between. This CDR3 has 15 residues. The CDR3 bases are TGTGCCAGCAGTTTGGGGGTTAGGAGTGGAAACACCATATATTTT. Amino acid sequence: CASSLGVRSGNTIYF.

In regard to this clonotype: A much larger clone differs from this one at a single base, so this may be a read error. This rearrangement joins TRBV25-1 to TRBJ1-5; D uncertain. The CDR3 consists of 12 residues. Germline V lookup: CDR1 MGHDK, CDR2 SYGVNS. In nucleotides, the CDR3 is TGTGCCAGCAGTATTGGCCATCAGCCCCAGAATTTT. It specifies CASSIGHQPQNF.

This clonotype was observed a handful of times. The V gene is TRBV12-3 or TRBV12-4, the J gene TRBJ1-1; D gene ambiguous. The V end lost 5 bases, the J end lost 10 bases, and 14 bases lay between the germline ends. The CDR3 has 12 amino acids. The CDR3 here is CASSPRTFGAFF. The CDR3 DNA sequence: TGTGCCAGCAGTCCCCGGACCTTCGGAGCTTTCTTT.

This clonotype appeared many times. The chain combines TRBV6-2 or TRBV6-3 with TRBJ1-1, with D maybe TRBD1 (6 bases). Germline V CDR1 and CDR2: MNHEY, SVGEGT. Deletions cut 6 bases from V and 10 bases from J, with 15 bases between. The CDR3 consists of 12 residues. The CDR3 nucleotides are TGTGCCAGCAGCCAGGGGCGAAACGGAGCTTTCTTT. Translated: CASSQGRNGAFF.

The chain combines TRBV4-1 with TRBJ1-2, with 8 nucleotides matching TRBD1. The length of the CDR3 is 17 residues. V gave up 1 base and J gave up 2 bases; unmatched junction bases: 9. Per the germline V gene, CDR1 is MGHRA and CDR2 is YSYEKL. The CDR3: CASSQVSLTGGNYGYTF. CDR3 sequence (DNA): TGCGCCAGCAGCCAAGTATCTCTCACAGGGGGAAACTATGGCTACACCTTC.

This clonotype appeared a few times. V is TRBV5-1 and J is TRBJ1-2; no definite D call. Germline V gene data show CDR1 as SGHRS and CDR2 as YFSETQ. Between the trimmed V and J ends, which lost 0 bases and 2 bases, there was a span of 11 bases. CDR3 length: 15 residues. Here the CDR3 DNA reads TGCGCCAGCAGCTTGGGAGGAGAGGGAAACTATGGCTACACCTTC. As protein: CASSLGGEGNYGYTF.

This chain uses TRBV29-1 with TRBJ1-1; the match to TRBD1 covers 8 bases. Losses at the gene ends were 7 bases for V and 9 bases for J; bases not matched to a gene: 10. The germline V gene has CDR1 SQVTM and CDR2 ANQGSEA. The CDR3 has 12 residues. Here the CDR3 reads CSAGQVAIQAFF. In DNA form, the CDR3 reads TGCAGCGCGGGACAGGTGGCTATCCAAGCTTTCTTT.

This clonotype was detected a few times. This chain links TRBV6-5 with TRBJ1-3, with D possibly TRBD1 on 5 matching bases. The ends were cut back, 6 bases at V and 11 bases at J, with 17 bases in the middle. This CDR3 comprises 13 residues. From germline, CDR1 is MNHEY and CDR2 SVGAGI. The CDR3 sequence is CASSPGTSTPIYF. In DNA, the CDR3 is TGTGCCAGCAGCCCCGGGACCTCCACCCCCATATATTTT.

The chain couples TRBV2 to TRBJ1-4; tentative D call: TRBD1 (5 bases). Deletions cut 6 bases from V and 4 bases from J, with 12 bases between. CDR1 SNHLY and CDR2 FYNNEI come from the germline V gene. The CDR3 is 14 amino acids. The CDR3 spells CASSQTDLNEKLFF. DNA for the CDR3: TGTGCCAGCAGCCAGACAGACCTTAATGAAAAACTGTTTTTT.

This chain joins TRBV18 and TRBJ1-5; TRBD1 agrees at 7 bases. With 2 bases clipped from V and 0 bases from J, the junction kept 4 bases outside the gene matches. Germline values: CDR1 KGHSH, CDR2 LQKENI. The CDR3 is made up of 16 amino acids. CDR3 coding DNA: TGTGCCAGCTCACCAGAGGGGGCCGGTAGCAATCAGCCCCAGCATTTT. It yields the protein CASSPEGAGSNQPQHF.

This clonotype has a handful of counts. The chain is built from TRBV29-1 and TRBJ2-3; D call uncertain. V shed 4 bases and J shed 1 base, with 3 bases lying between them. The CDR3 consists of 11 residues. Germline V gene lookup returns CDR1 SQVTM and CDR2 ANQGSEA. The CDR3 reads CSVGGTDTQYF. CDR3 nucleotides: TGCAGCGTTGGAGGCACAGATACGCAGTATTTT.